The entry below describes one TCR beta chain. This sample stems from a study of T cells in Graves' hyperthyroidism and ophthalmopathy. TCR beta CDR3 regions were amplified from RNA. The HTBI primer set was used in a first-round RT-PCR of the TCR CDR3. TCRdb reprocessed the multiplex PCR reads with MiXCR, giving one entry per CDR3 protein. The sample has 350,000 or so distinct CDR3 sequences, about 18% seen once. V gave up 5 bases and J gave up 4 bases; unmatched junction bases: 9. CDR1 is DFQATT and CDR2 is SNEGSKA in the germline V gene (reference sequence). The CDR3 runs to 16 residues. Sequenced: blood. The chain is built from TRBV20-1 and TRBJ1-6; 9 nucleotides line up with TRBD1. The receptor's source is a woman between 45 and 60 years old with Graves' hyperthyroidism. CDR3 sequence (DNA): TGCAGTGCTTGGGGACAGGGCAGATCGTATAATTCACCCCTCCACTTT. This codes for CSAWGQGRSYNSPLHF.